Each of the 18 T cell receptor beta chains below was sequenced from the same sample in a study of cytomegalovirus exposure and HLA in healthy donors. PCR amplification relied on 60 Vbeta primers (plus 13 Jbeta primers). The data were produced by immunoSEQ multiplex PCR, yet TCRdb's version contains in-frame clones alone and is incomplete. The sample carries about 120,000 clones, roughly 82% recorded once. Material for sequencing was PBMCs. These receptor sequences come from a male donor in good health and CMV-seropositive.

V and J are TRBV5-1 and TRBJ1-1; no clear D. This CDR3 region has 14 residues. Between the trimmed V and J ends, which lost 4 bases and 6 bases, there was a span of 16 bases. CDR1 is SGHRS and CDR2 is YFSETQ in the germline V gene. Written as DNA, the CDR3 is TGCGCCAGCAGCGGGGAGGCGGTAATGGCTGAAGCTTTCTTT. It codes for CASSGEAVMAEAFF.

J is TRBJ2-3 and V is TRBV27, with 15 bases fitting TRBD2. The junction had 8 bases not matched to a gene; V was cut back by 6 bases and J by 1 base. Germline CDR1 MNHEY, CDR2 SMNVEV (reference sequence). The CDR3 totals 18 residues. CDR3 DNA: TGTGCCAGCAGCCTTGGACTAGCGGGAGGGGTACGCACAGATACGCAGTATTTT. Its protein is CASSLGLAGGVRTDTQYF.

The chain employs TRBV6-1 and TRBJ2-3, with 7 bases that match TRBD2. Germline values: CDR1 MNHNS, CDR2 SASEGT. This CDR3 spans 15 amino acids. Trimming cost V 3 bases and J 0 bases; bases outside gene matches: 3. The CDR3 DNA reads TGTGCCAGCAGTGAGAGCGGGGATAGCACAGATACGCAGTATTTT. Residues: CASSESGDSTDTQYF.

This clone came up once. This sequence joins TRBV10-3 and TRBJ1-2, with 8 bases matching TRBD1. Germline CDR1 ENHRY, CDR2 SYGVKD. This CDR3 has 13 amino acids. The V segment lost 4 bases and the J segment 12 bases; nucleotides outside the gene matches: 10. The CDR3 bases are TGTGCCATCAGTGGGGGCCAGGGGGCGACGAACACCTTC. Protein: CAISGGQGATNTF.

This clone was detected only once. The rearrangement uses TRBV5-4 and TRBJ2-1, with a tentative D call TRBD2 (6 bases). CDR3 length equals 15 residues. V gave up 0 bases and J gave up 7 bases, with 14 bases separating them. Germline V CDR1 and CDR2: SGHNT, YYREEE (reference sequence). CDR3 protein: CASSLASGVQNEQFF. CDR3 DNA sequence: TGTGCCAGCAGCTTGGCGTCGGGAGTCCAAAATGAGCAGTTCTTC.

The chain's CDR3 is CATSRDQGFPVKTQYF. The DNA of the CDR3 is TGTGCCACCAGCAGAGATCAGGGGTTTCCCGTGAAGACCCAGTACTTC. J is TRBJ2-5 and V is TRBV15, with D possibly matching TRBD1 (6 bases). In germline, CDR1 is LNHNV, CDR2 YYDKDF (reference sequence). This CDR3 is 16 amino acids long. Between the trimmed V and J ends, which lost 0 bases and 6 bases, there was a span of 17 bases.

This sequence joins TRBV6-5 and TRBJ1-1; 10 bases match TRBD1. This CDR3 comprises 14 residues. Germline assignment: CDR1 MNHEY and CDR2 SVGAGI. V lost 6 bases, J lost 4 bases, and 5 bases stayed unmatched. CDR3 sequence: CASRLGQGGTEAFF. The CDR3 DNA reads TGTGCCAGCAGACTCGGACAGGGGGGCACTGAAGCTTTCTTT.

A remark on this clone: The sample contains more than one DNA sequence encoding this CDR3. This chain uses TRBV28 with TRBJ1-2, with 7 positions matching TRBD1. The CDR3 length is 13 residues. V was clipped by 5 bases and J by 3 bases; unmatched bases: 3. The germline V gene has CDR1 MDHEN and CDR2 SYDVKM. This CDR3 reads CASSRTGDYGYTF. In DNA, the CDR3 is TGTGCCAGCAGTCGGACAGGAGACTATGGCTACACCTTC.

V is TRBV19 and J is TRBJ2-7; 7 nucleotides agree with TRBD2. Germline V gene sequence: CDR1 LNHDA, CDR2 SQIVND (reference sequence). Trimming removed 0 bases from V and 9 bases from J; junction bases left unmatched: 11. The CDR3 is made up of 15 amino acids. The CDR3 region has the DNA TGTGCCAGTAGTATAGACAGGGAGGGCGAGCTCGTGCAGTACTTC. Translated, it gives CASSIDREGELVQYF. Full variable domain (missing parts from reference TRBV19 and TRBJ2-7): DGGITQSPKYLFRKEGQNVTLSCEQNLNHDAMYWYRQDPGQGLRLIYYSQIVNDFQKGDIAEGYSVSREKKESFPLTVTSAQKNPTAFYLCASSIDREGELVQYFGPGTRLTVT.

This sequence joins TRBV28 and TRBJ2-6; D not resolved. Trimming cost V 6 bases and J 3 bases, with 9 bases left between them. The V gene's germline CDR1 is MDHEN and CDR2 SYDVKM. The CDR3 sequence is 14 residues long. The CDR3 nucleotides are TGTGCCAGCAGCCAGTTATTTGGGGCCAACGTCCTGACTTTC. Encoded protein: CASSQLFGANVLTF.

The rearrangement uses TRBV6-5 and TRBJ2-2; 8 bases match TRBD1. The trim removed 3 bases at V and 6 bases at J, leaving 6 bases unmatched. There are 15 residues in the CDR3. CDR1 is MNHEY and CDR2 is SVGAGI in the germline V gene. The CDR3 here is CASSYRTGTSGELFF. As DNA, the CDR3 is TGTGCCAGCAGTTATAGGACAGGGACCTCCGGGGAGCTGTTTTTT.

Turning to this clone: One junction end disagrees with the germline gene, perhaps due to a read error. This sample also contains other DNA sequences that code for the same CDR3. V is TRBV7-9 and J is TRBJ2-3; the D gene is possibly TRBD2 (6 bases). The CDR3 is made up of 15 amino acids. Per the germline V gene, CDR1 is SEHNR and CDR2 is FQNEAQ (reference sequence). CDR3 region: CASSSQGGGTDTQYF. CDR3 nucleotides: TGTGCTAGCAGTTCTCAAGGAGGGGGCACAGATACGCAGTATTTT.

This clone was detected a few times. CDR3 loop: CASSFQAAWTSGRPYEQYF. DNA of the CDR3: TGTGCCAGCAGTTTTCAAGCGGCTTGGACTAGCGGGAGGCCCTACGAGCAGTACTTC. V usage is TRBV27 and J usage is TRBJ2-7; 14 positions agree with TRBD2. Trimming at V came to 3 bases and at J to 2 bases, leaving 12 bases not matched to a gene. CDR1 and CDR2 from the germline V gene are MNHEY and SMNVEV (reference sequence). The CDR3 length is 19 residues.

This clone was observed a few times. J is TRBJ1-3 and V is TRBV6-5, with TRBD1 matching 7 bases. The CDR3 is 15 amino acids. V was pared by 0 bases and J by 5 bases, with 4 bases of the junction left unmatched. CDR1 and CDR2 from the germline V gene are MNHEY and SVGAGI. CDR3 sequence (DNA): TGTGCCAGCAGTTACTCGGTGGGACAGCGAAACACCATATATTTT. Its translation: CASSYSVGQRNTIYF.

V gene TRBV19 combines with J gene TRBJ1-3; 9 nucleotides match TRBD1. The CDR3 runs to 17 residues. The germline V gene has CDR1 LNHDA and CDR2 SQIVND (reference sequence). Losses at the gene ends were 6 bases for V and 4 bases for J; bases not matched to a gene: 13. The CDR3 nucleotides are TGTGCCAGTAGGCCACCCCGGGACAGGGCGACAGGAAACACCATATATTTT. It is translated as CASRPPRDRATGNTIYF.

The chain has TRBV6-8 and TRBJ1-1; D is unclear. Germline V gene data show CDR1 as MNHGY and CDR2 as SAAAGT. This CDR3 comprises 12 residues. Trimming left V 5 bases short and J 5 bases short, with 9 bases between. CDR3 in DNA: TGTGCCAGCAGTGCTTCGGTTACTGAAGCTTTCTTT. Translation: CASSASVTEAFF.

CDR3 in amino acids: CASSYRQGMNSPLHF. CDR3 in DNA: TGTGCCAGCAGCTACAGACAGGGTATGAATTCACCCCTCCACTTT. This chain uses TRBV5-6 with TRBJ1-6; TRBD1 matches at 7 bases. The CDR3 has 15 amino acids. V lost 3 bases and J lost 7; bases outside the gene matches: 7. The germline V gene has CDR1 SGHDT and CDR2 YYEEEE.

The chain carries TRBV18 and TRBJ2-2; D is possibly TRBD2 (7 bases). Trimming stripped 4 bases from V and 0 bases from J, with 18 bases between. This CDR3 contains 18 residues. Germline V lookup: CDR1 KGHSH, CDR2 LQKENI. CDR3 sequence: CASSLRRGGGANTGELFF. CDR3 in DNA: TGTGCCAGCTCACTGCGTCGTGGCGGGGGCGCGAACACCGGGGAGCTGTTTTTT.